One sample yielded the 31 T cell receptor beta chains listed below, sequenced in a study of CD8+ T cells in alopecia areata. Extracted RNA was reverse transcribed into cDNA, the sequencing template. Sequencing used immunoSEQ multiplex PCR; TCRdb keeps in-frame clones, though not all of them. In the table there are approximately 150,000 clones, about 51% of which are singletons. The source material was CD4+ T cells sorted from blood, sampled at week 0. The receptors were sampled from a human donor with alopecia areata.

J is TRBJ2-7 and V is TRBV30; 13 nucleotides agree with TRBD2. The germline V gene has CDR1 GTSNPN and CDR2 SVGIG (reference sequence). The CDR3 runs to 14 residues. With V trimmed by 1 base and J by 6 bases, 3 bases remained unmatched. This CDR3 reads CAWSGLAGGGEQYF. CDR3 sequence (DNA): TGTGCCTGGAGTGGACTAGCGGGAGGAGGCGAGCAGTACTTC.

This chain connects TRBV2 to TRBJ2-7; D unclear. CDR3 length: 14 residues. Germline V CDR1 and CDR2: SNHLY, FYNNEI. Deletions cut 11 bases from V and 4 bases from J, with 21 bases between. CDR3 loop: CAGSRSPTAYEQYF. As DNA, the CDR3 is TGTGCCGGCTCCCGATCGCCAACCGCTTACGAGCAGTACTTC.

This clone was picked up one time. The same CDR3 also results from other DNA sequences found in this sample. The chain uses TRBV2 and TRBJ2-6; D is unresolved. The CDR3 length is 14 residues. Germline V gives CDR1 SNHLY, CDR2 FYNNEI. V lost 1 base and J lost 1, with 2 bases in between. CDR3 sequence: CASSEVSGANVLTF. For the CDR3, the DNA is TGTGCCAGCAGTGAAGTTTCTGGGGCCAACGTCCTGACTTTC.

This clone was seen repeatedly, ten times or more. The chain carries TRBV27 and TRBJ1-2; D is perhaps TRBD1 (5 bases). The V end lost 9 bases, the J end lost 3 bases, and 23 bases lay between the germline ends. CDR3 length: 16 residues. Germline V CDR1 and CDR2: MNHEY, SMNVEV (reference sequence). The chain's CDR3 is CASFGRQPPGDYGYTF. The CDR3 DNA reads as TGTGCCAGTTTTGGCAGACAGCCACCTGGAGACTATGGCTACACCTTC.

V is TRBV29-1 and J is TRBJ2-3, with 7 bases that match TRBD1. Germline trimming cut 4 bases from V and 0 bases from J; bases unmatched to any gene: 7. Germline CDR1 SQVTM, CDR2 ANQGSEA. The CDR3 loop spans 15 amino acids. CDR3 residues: CSVGTGFDSTDTQYF. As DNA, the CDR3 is TGCAGCGTTGGGACAGGTTTTGATAGCACAGATACGCAGTATTTT.

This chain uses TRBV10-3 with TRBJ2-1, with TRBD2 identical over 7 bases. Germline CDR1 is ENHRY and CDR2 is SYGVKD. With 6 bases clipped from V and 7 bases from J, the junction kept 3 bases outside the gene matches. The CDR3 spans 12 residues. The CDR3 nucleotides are TGTGCCATCAGCCTGGGGGGGAATGAGCAGTTCTTC. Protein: CAISLGGNEQFF.

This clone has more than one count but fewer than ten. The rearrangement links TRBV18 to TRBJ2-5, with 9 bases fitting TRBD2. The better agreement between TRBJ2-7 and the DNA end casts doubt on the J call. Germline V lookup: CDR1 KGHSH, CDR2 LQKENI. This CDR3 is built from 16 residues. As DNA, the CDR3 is TGTGCCAGCTCACCACGGGGAGTAGCGGGAGTCTACGAGCAGTACTTC. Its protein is CASSPRGVAGVYEQYF.

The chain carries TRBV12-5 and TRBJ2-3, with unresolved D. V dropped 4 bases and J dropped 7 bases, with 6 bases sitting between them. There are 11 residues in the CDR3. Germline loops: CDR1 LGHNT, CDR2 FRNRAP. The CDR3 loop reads CASGWANTQYF. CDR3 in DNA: TGTGCTAGTGGTTGGGCTAATACGCAGTATTTT.

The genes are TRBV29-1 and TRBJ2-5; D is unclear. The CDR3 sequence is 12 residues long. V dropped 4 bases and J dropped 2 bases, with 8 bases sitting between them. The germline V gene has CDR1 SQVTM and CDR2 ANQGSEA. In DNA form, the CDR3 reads TGCAGCGTTGTAAGGAGACAAGAGACCCAGTACTTC. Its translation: CSVVRRQETQYF.

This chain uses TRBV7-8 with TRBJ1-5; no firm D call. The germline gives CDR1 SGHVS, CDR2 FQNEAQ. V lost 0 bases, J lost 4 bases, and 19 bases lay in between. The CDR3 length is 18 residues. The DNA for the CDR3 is TGTGCCAGCAGCTTAGCTAATTTAGGGATTTCCCCAAATCAGCCCCAGCATTTT. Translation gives CASSLANLGISPNQPQHF.

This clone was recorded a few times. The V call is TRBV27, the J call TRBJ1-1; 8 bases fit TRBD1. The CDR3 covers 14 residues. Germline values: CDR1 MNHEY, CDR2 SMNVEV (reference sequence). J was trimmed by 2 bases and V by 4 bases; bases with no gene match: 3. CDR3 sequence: CASSSQGANTEAFF. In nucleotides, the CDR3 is TGTGCCAGCAGTTCGCAGGGGGCCAACACTGAAGCTTTCTTT.

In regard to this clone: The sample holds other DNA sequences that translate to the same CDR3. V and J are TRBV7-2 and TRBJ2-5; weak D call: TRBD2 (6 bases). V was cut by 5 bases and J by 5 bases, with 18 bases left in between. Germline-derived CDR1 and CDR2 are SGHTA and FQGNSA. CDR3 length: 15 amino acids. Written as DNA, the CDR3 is TGTGCCAGCAGCCCCCGGACCGGGACTGTGGAGACCCAGTACTTC. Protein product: CASSPRTGTVETQYF. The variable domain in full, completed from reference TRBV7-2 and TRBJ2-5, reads GAGVSQSPSNKVTEKGKDVELRCDPISGHTALYWYRQSLGQGLEFLIYFQGNSAPDKSGLPSDRFSAERTGGSVSTLTIQRTQQEDSAVYLCASSPRTGTVETQYFGPGTRLLVL.

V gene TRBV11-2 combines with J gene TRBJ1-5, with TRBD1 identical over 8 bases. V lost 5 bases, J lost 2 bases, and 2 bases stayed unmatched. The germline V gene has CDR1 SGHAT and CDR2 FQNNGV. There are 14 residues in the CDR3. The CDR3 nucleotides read TGTGCCAGCAGCCCGGACAGGGGCAATCAGCCCCAGCATTTT. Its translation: CASSPDRGNQPQHF.

CDR3 protein: CASRSTALQETQYF. In nucleotides, the CDR3 is TGTGCCAGCAGGTCGACAGCCCTCCAAGAGACCCAGTACTTC. This chain uses TRBV6-5 with TRBJ2-5, with a tentative D call TRBD1 (5 bases). The CDR3 totals 14 residues. In germline, CDR1 is MNHEY, CDR2 SVGAGI. V dropped 6 bases and J dropped 1 base, with 12 bases sitting between them.

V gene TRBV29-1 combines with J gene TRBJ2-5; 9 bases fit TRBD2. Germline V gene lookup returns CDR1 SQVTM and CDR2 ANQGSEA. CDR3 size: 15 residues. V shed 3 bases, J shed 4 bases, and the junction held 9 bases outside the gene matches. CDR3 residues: CSVDKKAGGPETQYF. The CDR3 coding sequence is TGCAGCGTTGATAAGAAAGCGGGAGGCCCAGAGACCCAGTACTTC.

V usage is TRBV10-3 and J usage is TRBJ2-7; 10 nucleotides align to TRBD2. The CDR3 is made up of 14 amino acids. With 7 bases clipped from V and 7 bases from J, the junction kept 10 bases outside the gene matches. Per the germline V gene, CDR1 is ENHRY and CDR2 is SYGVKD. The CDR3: CAIKKREGLGEQYF. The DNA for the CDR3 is TGTGCCATCAAGAAGCGGGAGGGCCTTGGGGAGCAGTACTTC.

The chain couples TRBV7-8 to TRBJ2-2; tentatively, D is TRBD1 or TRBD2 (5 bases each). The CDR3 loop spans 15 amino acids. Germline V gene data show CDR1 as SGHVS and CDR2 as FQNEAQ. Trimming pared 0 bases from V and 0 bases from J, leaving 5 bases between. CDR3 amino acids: CASSLAGANTGELFF. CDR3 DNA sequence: TGTGCCAGCAGCTTAGCGGGGGCGAACACCGGGGAGCTGTTTTTT.

The CDR3 loop reads CASSQSDSLKGETQYF. CDR3 coding DNA: TGCGCCAGCAGTCAATCGGACAGTCTGAAGGGGGAGACCCAGTACTTC. The J gene is TRBJ2-5, the V gene TRBV23-1, with D tentatively TRBD1 (6 bases). TRBV23-1 is an ORF for which the function is uncertain. Trimming took 0 bases from V and 5 from J, leaving 16 bases between them. The CDR3 sequence is 16 residues long.

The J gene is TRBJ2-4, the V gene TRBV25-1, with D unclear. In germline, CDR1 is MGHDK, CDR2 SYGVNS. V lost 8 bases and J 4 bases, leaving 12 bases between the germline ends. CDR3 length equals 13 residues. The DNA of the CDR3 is TGTGCCAGCTCCGACGGTGGGAAAAACATTCAGTACTTC. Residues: CASSDGGKNIQYF.

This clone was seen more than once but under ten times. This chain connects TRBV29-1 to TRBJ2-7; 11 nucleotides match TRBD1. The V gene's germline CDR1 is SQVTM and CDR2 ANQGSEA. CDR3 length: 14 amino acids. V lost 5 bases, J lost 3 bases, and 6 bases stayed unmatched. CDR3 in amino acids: CSVFGTGGSYEQYF. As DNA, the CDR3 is TGCAGCGTTTTCGGGACAGGGGGAAGCTACGAGCAGTACTTC.

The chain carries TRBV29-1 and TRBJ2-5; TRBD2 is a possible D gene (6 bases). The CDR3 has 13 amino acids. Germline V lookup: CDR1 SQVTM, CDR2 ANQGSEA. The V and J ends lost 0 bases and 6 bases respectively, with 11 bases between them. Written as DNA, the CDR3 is TGCAGCGTTGAAGACGCGGGAAGGAAGACCCAGTACTTC. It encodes CSVEDAGRKTQYF.

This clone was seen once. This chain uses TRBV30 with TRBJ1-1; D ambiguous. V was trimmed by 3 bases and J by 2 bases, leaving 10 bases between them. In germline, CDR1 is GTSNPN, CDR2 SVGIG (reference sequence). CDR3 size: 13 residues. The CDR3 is CAWRRTLNTEAFF. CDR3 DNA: TGTGCCTGGAGACGGACTCTAAACACTGAAGCTTTCTTT.

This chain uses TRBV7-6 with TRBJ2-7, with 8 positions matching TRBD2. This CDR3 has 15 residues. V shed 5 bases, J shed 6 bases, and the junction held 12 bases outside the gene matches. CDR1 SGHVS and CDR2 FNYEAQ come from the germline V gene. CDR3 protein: CASSPSGGPMSEQYF. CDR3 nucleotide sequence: TGTGCCAGCAGCCCCTCGGGAGGGCCTATGAGCGAGCAGTACTTC.

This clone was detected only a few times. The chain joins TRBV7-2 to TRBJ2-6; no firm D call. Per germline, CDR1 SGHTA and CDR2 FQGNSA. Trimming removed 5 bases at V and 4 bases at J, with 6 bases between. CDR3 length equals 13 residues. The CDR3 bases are TGTGCCAGCAGCCCCGGCGGGGCCAACGTCCTGACTTTC. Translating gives CASSPGGANVLTF.

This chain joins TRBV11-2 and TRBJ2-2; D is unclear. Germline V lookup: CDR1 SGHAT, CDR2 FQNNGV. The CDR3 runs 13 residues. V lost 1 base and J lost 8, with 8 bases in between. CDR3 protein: CASSLVDGGELFF. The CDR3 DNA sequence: TGTGCCAGCAGCTTAGTAGACGGGGGGGAGCTGTTTTTT.

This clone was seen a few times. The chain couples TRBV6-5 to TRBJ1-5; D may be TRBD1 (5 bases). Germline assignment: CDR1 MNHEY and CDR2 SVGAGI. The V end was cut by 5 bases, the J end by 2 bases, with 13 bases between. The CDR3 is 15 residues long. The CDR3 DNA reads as TGTGCCAGCAGTCCCAAGTGGGGGGGCAATCAGCCCCAGCATTTT. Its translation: CASSPKWGGNQPQHF.

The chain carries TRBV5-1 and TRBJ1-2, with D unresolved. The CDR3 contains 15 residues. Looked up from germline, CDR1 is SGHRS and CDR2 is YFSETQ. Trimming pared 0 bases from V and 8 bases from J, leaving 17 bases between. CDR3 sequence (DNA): TGCGCCAGCAGCTTGGTGGCGGGGAGGTCGTCCGGCTACACCTTC. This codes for CASSLVAGRSSGYTF.

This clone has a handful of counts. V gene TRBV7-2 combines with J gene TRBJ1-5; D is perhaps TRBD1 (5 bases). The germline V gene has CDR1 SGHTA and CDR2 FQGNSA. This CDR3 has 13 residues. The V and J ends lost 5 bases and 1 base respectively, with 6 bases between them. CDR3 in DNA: TGTGCCAGCAGCCCAGGGAGCAATCAGCCCCAGCATTTT. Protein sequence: CASSPGSNQPQHF.

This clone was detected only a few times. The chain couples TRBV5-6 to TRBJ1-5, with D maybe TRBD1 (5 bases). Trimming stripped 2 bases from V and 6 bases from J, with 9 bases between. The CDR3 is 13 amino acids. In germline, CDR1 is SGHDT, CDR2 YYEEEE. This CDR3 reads CASSFGRGQPQHF. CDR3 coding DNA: TGTGCCAGCAGCTTTGGGAGGGGTCAGCCCCAGCATTTT.

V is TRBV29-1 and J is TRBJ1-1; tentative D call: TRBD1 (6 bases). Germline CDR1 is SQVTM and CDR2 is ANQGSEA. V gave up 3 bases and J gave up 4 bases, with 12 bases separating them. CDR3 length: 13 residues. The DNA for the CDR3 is TGCAGCGTTGACAGGGGAAAGGGCACTGAAGCTTTCTTT. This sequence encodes CSVDRGKGTEAFF.

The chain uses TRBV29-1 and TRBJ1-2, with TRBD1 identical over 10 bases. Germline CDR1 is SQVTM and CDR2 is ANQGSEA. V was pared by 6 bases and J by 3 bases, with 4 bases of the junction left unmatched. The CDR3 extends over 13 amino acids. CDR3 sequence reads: CSVVDRGDYGYTF. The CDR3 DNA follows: TGCAGCGTGGTGGACAGGGGGGACTATGGCTACACCTTC.